This note documents a single T cell receptor (beta chain) sequence. Its antigen is unidentified. The data are from a study of cytomegalovirus exposure and HLA in healthy donors. Overall study results and limits: The authors enumerated 180 or so TCR beta chains as linked to cytomegalovirus. Later on, a genetic analysis was performed. It linked a missense variant in DCLRE1C with V- and J-gene trimming of TCR beta.

13 Jbeta primers and 60 Vbeta primers were used for the PCR. TCRdb keeps only in-frame clones here, not all; method: immunoSEQ multiplex PCR. This sample carries over 75,000 clones, roughly two thirds of them seen once, and the ten largest clones take 2% to 2.5%. CDR1 is SEHNR, CDR2 FQNEAQ, per germline (reference sequence). The CDR3 consists of 14 residues. V was clipped by 0 bases and J by 5 bases; unmatched bases: 3. Sequenced sample: PBMCs. This TCR came from a human donor in good health. The chain carries TRBV7-9 and TRBJ1-2; 7 nucleotides align to TRBD1. DNA of the CDR3: TGTGCCAGCAGCTTAGCCGGGACAGTATATGGCTACACCTTC. Translating gives CASSLAGTVYGYTF.